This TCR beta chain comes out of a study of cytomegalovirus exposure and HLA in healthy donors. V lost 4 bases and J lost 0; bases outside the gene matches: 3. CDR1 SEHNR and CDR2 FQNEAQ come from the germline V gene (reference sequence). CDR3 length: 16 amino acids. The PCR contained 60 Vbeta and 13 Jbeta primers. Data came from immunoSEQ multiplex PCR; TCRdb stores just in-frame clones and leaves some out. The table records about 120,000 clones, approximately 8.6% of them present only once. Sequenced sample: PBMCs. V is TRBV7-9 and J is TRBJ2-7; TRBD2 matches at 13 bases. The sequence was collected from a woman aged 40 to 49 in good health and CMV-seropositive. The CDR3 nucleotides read TGTGCCAGCAGCTCCGGGACTAGCGGGATCTCCTACGAGCAGTACTTC. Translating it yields CASSSGTSGISYEQYF. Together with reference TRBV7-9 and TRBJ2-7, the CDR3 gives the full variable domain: DTGVSQNPRHKITKRGQNVTFRCDPISEHNRLYWYRQTLGQGPEFLTYFQNEAQLEKSRLLSDRFSAERPKGSFSTLEIQRTEQGDSAMYLCASSSGTSGISYEQYFGPGTRLTVT.